One and the same sample provided the 6 T cell receptor beta chains below, sequenced in a study of blood T cell repertoires in COVID-19. Produced via immunoSEQ multiplex PCR; TCRdb's table is partial and in-frame only. Among approximately 190,000 clones, roughly 80% were seen once, and the ten largest hold less than 5.5%. The sample was PBMCs or T cells enriched from blood (not recorded which). These receptors all come from an older woman with acute COVID-19.

This clone is a singleton in its sample. This chain links TRBV28 with TRBJ2-2; possibly TRBD2 for D (5 bases). Germline V gives CDR1 MDHEN, CDR2 SYDVKM. The CDR3 runs 15 residues. With 5 bases removed from V and 4 bases from J, the gap between germline ends came to 14 bases. In nucleotides, the CDR3 is TGTGCCAGCAGTGCACTACAACGGGGCACCGGGGAGCTGTTTTTT. This codes for CASSALQRGTGELFF.

The chain joins TRBV5-1 to TRBJ2-5; D unclear. CDR1 and CDR2 from the germline V gene are SGHRS and YFSETQ. The V end lost 2 bases, the J end lost 3 bases, and 5 bases lay between the germline ends. The CDR3 is 12 amino acids. CDR3 sequence: CASSFTEETQYF. Here the CDR3 DNA reads TGCGCCAGCAGCTTTACTGAAGAGACCCAGTACTTC.

DNA for the CDR3: TGTGCCACTCGACAGGGGGCAGAGTACGAGCAGTACGTC. This gives the protein CATRQGAEYEQYV. The chain is built from TRBV6-5 and TRBJ2-7; TRBD1 aligns across 10 bases. The CDR3 is 13 residues long. Germline trimming cut 10 bases from V and 4 bases from J; bases unmatched to any gene: 7. The germline CDR1 and CDR2 sequences are MNHEY and SVGAGI.

The gene calls are TRBV9 and TRBJ1-1; no firm D call. V was pared by 3 bases and J by 3 bases, with 9 bases between. The CDR3 consists of 13 residues. Germline CDR1 SGDLS, CDR2 YYNGEE. In nucleotides, the CDR3 is TGTGCCAGCAGCGCACAACCCGACACTGAAGCTTTCTTT. Residues: CASSAQPDTEAFF.

The genes are TRBV19 and TRBJ1-2, with 12 bases fitting TRBD1. Germline assignment: CDR1 LNHDA and CDR2 SQIVND (reference sequence). This CDR3 contains 15 residues. V lost 10 bases, J lost 4 bases, and 10 bases stayed unmatched. CDR3 sequence: CATHPGQGATYGYTF. CDR3 DNA: TGTGCCACTCATCCGGGACAGGGGGCTACCTATGGCTACACCTTC.

V gene TRBV3-1 (or the pseudogene TRBV3-2) combines with J gene TRBJ1-2; 7 bases are shared with TRBD1. The CDR3 has 12 amino acids. V lost 1 base and J lost 8; bases outside the gene matches: 1. Germline V gene data show CDR1 as LGHDT and CDR2 as YNNKEL (reference sequence). As DNA, the CDR3 is TGTGCCAGCAGCCAAGCGGACAGGGGCTACACCTTC. Its protein product is CASSQADRGYTF.